The 28 T cell receptor beta chains in this list originate from one sample, sequenced in a study of blood T cells in healthy people across ages. Sample-barcoded 5' priming and a J-beta primer mix drove a second PCR of 7 to 11 cycles. A single record per CDR3 protein comes from TCRdb applying MiXCR to the 5' RACE reads. The sample holds about 970,000 distinct CDR3 sequences, roughly 51% seen once. The sequenced sample was blood. These receptor sequences come from a woman aged 60-70 years in good health.

The chain is built from TRBV2 and TRBJ2-7; D is uncertain. Germline V gene data show CDR1 as SNHLY and CDR2 as FYNNEI. The CDR3 is 11 residues long. Trimming removed 7 bases from V and 9 bases from J, with 13 bases in between. The CDR3 DNA is TGTGCCAGCATGAGGACGGGCGTGCAGTACTTC. Residues: CASMRTGVQYF. The full variable domain, rest sourced from reference TRBV2 and TRBJ2-7, is EPEVTQTPSHQVTQMGQEVILRCVPISNHLYFYWYRQILGQKVEFLVSFYNNEISEKSEIFDDQFSVERPDGSNFTLKIRSTKLEDSAMYFCASMRTGVQYFGPGTRLTVT.

The rearrangement joins TRBV20-1 to TRBJ2-5, with 11 bases matching TRBD1. The CDR3 has 17 residues. Trimming removed 3 bases from V and 4 bases from J; junction bases left unmatched: 13. The germline CDR1 and CDR2 sequences are DFQATT and SNEGSKA (reference sequence). CDR3 amino acids: CSASGGQGAAQRETQYF. CDR3 DNA sequence: TGCAGTGCTAGTGGCGGACAGGGGGCCGCCCAGCGAGAGACCCAGTACTTC.

V usage is TRBV15 and J usage is TRBJ1-2, with 8 bases lining up with TRBD1. The CDR3 consists of 15 residues. Germline V gene sequence: CDR1 LNHNV, CDR2 YYDKDF (reference sequence). The V gene end was trimmed by 3 bases and the J gene end by 4 bases; junction bases not matched to a gene: 7. The DNA of the CDR3 is TGTGCCACCAGCAGCCGACAGGGGCGGATCTATGGCTACACCTTC. Its protein product is CATSSRQGRIYGYTF.

About this clonotype itself: At one end, the junction sequence differs from germline, possibly due to a read error. This rearrangement joins TRBV5-1 to TRBJ2-1, with D possibly TRBD1 on 5 matching bases. There are 17 residues in the CDR3. Germline V lookup: CDR1 SGHRS, CDR2 YFSETQ. The chain's CDR3 is CASSLTGPASSSNEQFF. CDR3 nucleotides: TGCGCCAGCAGCTTGACAGGTCCCGCCAGCTCCTCCAATGAGCAGTTCTTC. The full variable domain, in which reference TRBV5-1 and TRBJ2-1 provide the parts outside the CDR3, is KAGVTQTPRYLIKTRGQQVTLSCSPISGHRSVSWYQQTPGQGLQFLFEYFSETQRNKGNFPGRFSGRQFSNSRSEMNVSTLELGDSALYLCASSLTGPASSSNEQFFGPGTRLTVL.

V is TRBV29-1 and J is TRBJ2-5, with TRBD2 as a possible D gene (6 bases). CDR1 and CDR2 (germline): SQVTM, ANQGSEA. The CDR3 has 13 residues. V was clipped by 0 bases and J by 11 bases, with 16 bases between them. CDR3 region: CSVEDRLEGEQYF. The CDR3 region has the DNA TGCAGCGTTGAAGATCGACTAGAGGGTGAGCAGTACTTC. Complete variable domain (other parts from reference TRBV29-1 and TRBJ2-5): SAVISQKPSRDICQRGTSLTIQCQVDSQVTMMFWYRQQPGQSLTLIATANQGSEATYESGFVIDKFPISRPNLTFSTLTVSNMSPEDSSIYLCSVEDRLEGEQYFGPGTRLLVL.

There are a few counts of this clonotype. This chain links TRBV28 with TRBJ2-7, with 8 bases lining up with TRBD2. CDR3 length: 13 residues. The junction had 7 bases not matched to a gene; V was cut back by 6 bases and J by 6 bases. CDR1 is MDHEN and CDR2 is SYDVKM in the germline V gene. The CDR3 sequence is CASRGTRSTEQYF. CDR3 DNA sequence: TGTGCCAGCAGAGGGACTAGAAGTACCGAGCAGTACTTC.

A few counts support this clonotype. The chain employs TRBV10-3 and TRBJ2-7; 7 bases line up with TRBD1. V lost 6 bases to trimming and J lost 2 bases; unmatched junction nucleotides: 7. The germline V gene encodes CDR1 ENHRY and CDR2 SYGVKD. The CDR3 contains 14 residues. The CDR3 bases are TGTGCCATCAGCCTTACCGGGACAGCCTACGAGCAGTACTTC. As protein: CAISLTGTAYEQYF.

The chain couples TRBV7-9 to TRBJ1-5; D is unclear. From germline, CDR1 is SEHNR and CDR2 FQNEAQ (reference sequence). This CDR3 has 15 amino acids. Between the trimmed V and J ends, which lost 4 bases and 2 bases, there was a span of 12 bases. The CDR3 DNA follows: TGTGCCAGCAGCTCGCTCACCGGGGGCAATCAGCCCCAGCATTTT. This translates into CASSSLTGGNQPQHF. Full variable domain (remainder filled in from reference TRBV7-9 and TRBJ1-5): DTGVSQNPRHKITKRGQNVTFRCDPISEHNRLYWYRQTLGQGPEFLTYFQNEAQLEKSRLLSDRFSAERPKGSFSTLEIQRTEQGDSAMYLCASSSLTGGNQPQHFGDGTRLSIL.

The gene calls are TRBV7-2 and TRBJ2-7; 7 positions match TRBD1. V lost 0 bases, J lost 10 bases, and 6 bases stayed unmatched. This CDR3 is built from 13 residues. Germline V lookup: CDR1 SGHTA, CDR2 FQGNSA. The CDR3 spells CASSLAGQNNQYF. In DNA, the CDR3 is TGTGCCAGCAGCTTAGCGGGACAGAATAATCAGTACTTC.

This chain joins TRBV5-4 and TRBJ2-1, with 8 bases lining up with TRBD2. The CDR3 totals 14 residues. V trimming: 5 bases; J trimming: 7 bases; junction bases outside the gene matches: 8. The germline gives CDR1 SGHNT, CDR2 YYREEE (reference sequence). The CDR3 protein is CASREVAGYNEQFF. The CDR3 coding sequence is TGTGCCAGCAGGGAGGTAGCGGGATATAATGAGCAGTTCTTC. The full variable domain, in which reference TRBV5-4 and TRBJ2-1 provide the parts outside the CDR3, is ETGVTQSPTHLIKTRGQQVTLRCSSQSGHNTVSWYQQALGQGPQFIFQYYREEENGRGNFPPRFSGLQFPNYSSELNVNALELDDSALYLCASREVAGYNEQFFGPGTRLTVL.

V usage is TRBV28 and J usage is TRBJ1-2, with D maybe TRBD1 (5 bases). The CDR3 has 15 residues. Germline V lookup: CDR1 MDHEN, CDR2 SYDVKM. Trimming took off 5 bases at V and 1 base at J, with 14 bases between the two ends. Written as DNA, the CDR3 is TGTGCCAGCAGTCTCGACTGGGACGGTAACTATGGCTACACCTTC. It translates to CASSLDWDGNYGYTF.

The chain couples TRBV12-3 or TRBV12-4 to TRBJ2-1; 7 bases agree with TRBD1. V gave up 3 bases and J gave up 6 bases; unmatched junction bases: 14. The CDR3 sequence is 17 residues long. The CDR3 sequence: CASSFRNYLTGFNEQFF. As DNA, the CDR3 is TGTGCCAGCAGTTTTCGCAATTACCTGACAGGGTTCAATGAGCAGTTCTTC.

This clonotype was detected a few times. This chain links TRBV20-1 with TRBJ2-7; 9 bases line up with TRBD2. The V gene's germline CDR1 is DFQATT and CDR2 SNEGSKA (reference sequence). This CDR3 has 15 residues. V dropped 0 bases and J dropped 3; count of bases not matched to a gene: 6. The CDR3 nucleotides are TGCAGTGCTAGAGATCCCACTAGCGGGTACTACGAGCAGTACTTC. The encoded protein is CSARDPTSGYYEQYF.

Only a few counts were recorded for this clonotype. V usage is TRBV6-1 and J usage is TRBJ2-7, with TRBD2 identical over 7 bases. This CDR3 has 19 amino acids. The trim removed 0 bases at V and 5 bases at J, leaving 19 bases unmatched. Germline V gene lookup returns CDR1 MNHNS and CDR2 SASEGT. CDR3 loop: CASSEALAAAPFNTDEQYF. CDR3 DNA: TGTGCCAGCAGTGAAGCGCTAGCGGCCGCACCCTTTAACACGGACGAGCAGTACTTC.

The chain carries TRBV24-1 and TRBJ2-2; no firm D call. The CDR3 has 16 amino acids. Germline-derived CDR1 and CDR2 are KGHDR and SFDVKD. V lost 7 bases and J lost 0, with 14 bases in between. The CDR3 sequence is CATRPGTTANTGELFF. In DNA, the CDR3 is TGTGCCACCAGGCCAGGTACTACCGCGAACACCGGGGAGCTGTTTTTT.

The J gene is TRBJ1-1, the V gene TRBV12-3 or TRBV12-4; D is possibly TRBD1 (5 bases). The CDR3 extends over 13 amino acids. V was shortened by 5 bases and J by 7 bases, with 14 bases between the two germline ends. The CDR3 region has the DNA TGTGCCAGCAGTCAAACGCCACAGGTTGAAGCTTTCTTT. As protein: CASSQTPQVEAFF.

V usage is TRBV20-1 and J usage is TRBJ2-1, with 11 bases that match TRBD2. The germline V gene has CDR1 DFQATT and CDR2 SNEGSKA (reference sequence). The CDR3 sequence is 15 residues long. V lost 3 bases and J lost 3; bases outside the gene matches: 4. CDR3 sequence (DNA): TGCAGTGCTAGGACTAGCGGGATATTCTACAATGAGCAGTTCTTC. Protein sequence: CSARTSGIFYNEQFF.

The chain uses TRBV20-1 and TRBJ2-1; tentative D call: TRBD1 (6 bases). This CDR3 spans 14 amino acids. V dropped 7 bases and J dropped 8 bases, with 21 bases sitting between them. The germline V gene has CDR1 DFQATT and CDR2 SNEGSKA (reference sequence). CDR3 in amino acids: CSDGDPTGRDEQFF. In DNA form, the CDR3 reads TGCAGTGATGGAGATCCTACAGGGCGGGATGAGCAGTTCTTC.

The V and J genes are TRBV7-8 and TRBJ2-5; D unresolved. V was trimmed by 5 bases and J by 4 bases, leaving 17 bases between them. The CDR3 totals 15 residues. Germline assignment: CDR1 SGHVS and CDR2 FQNEAQ. CDR3 DNA sequence: TGTGCCAGCAGCCAACCCTGGGCAGGCCGAGAGACCCAGTACTTC. It is translated as CASSQPWAGRETQYF.

The rearrangement uses TRBV21-1 and TRBJ2-2; the DNA was not used to check the table's D call, TRBD2. TRBV21-1 is a known pseudogene. The CDR3 runs to 23 residues. The CDR3 bases are TGTGCCAGCGGTCCTCTTACCGGGACTAGCGGGAGAGGCTTTGGGCCGAACACCGGGGAGCTGTTTTTT. This codes for CASGPLTGTSGRGFGPNTGELFF.

The chain carries TRBV6-2 or TRBV6-3 and TRBJ2-1; D is possibly TRBD1 (6 bases). The CDR3 has 13 amino acids. The ends were cut back, 4 bases at V and 9 bases at J, with 13 bases in the middle. The germline CDR1 and CDR2 sequences are MNHEY and SVGEGT. The CDR3 nucleotides are TGTGCCAGCAGTTCACTGGCAGGGGCTGAGCAGTTCTTC. Its protein is CASSSLAGAEQFF.

V gene TRBV10-3 combines with J gene TRBJ2-5; D is perhaps TRBD1 or TRBD2 (5 bases each). Trimming took 8 bases from V and 0 from J, leaving 10 bases between them. Germline lookup yields CDR1 ENHRY and CDR2 SYGVKD. The CDR3 spans 13 residues. The CDR3 is CAIHGADQETQYF. The CDR3, as DNA: TGTGCCATCCACGGGGCGGACCAAGAGACCCAGTACTTC.

On this clonotype: A junction boundary mismatches the germline segment, possibly from a read error. The chain links TRBV6-5 to TRBJ2-1, with 12 bases fitting TRBD2. Per the germline V gene, CDR1 is MNHEY and CDR2 is SVGAGI. The CDR3 is made up of 15 amino acids. This chain's CDR3 is CACRPGLAGYNEQFF. The CDR3 DNA sequence: TGTGCCTGCAGACCGGGACTAGCGGGCTACAATGAGCAGTTCTTC.

The gene calls are TRBV12-3 or TRBV12-4 and TRBJ2-5; possibly TRBD2 for D (6 bases). The J call may not be correct, given that the DNA end is closer to TRBJ2-7. This CDR3 is 14 amino acids long. CDR3 amino acids: CASSNKAGSTEQYF. Written as DNA, the CDR3 is TGTGCCAGCAGCAATAAGGCGGGAAGCACCGAGCAGTACTTC.

This clonotype occurred once. The chain carries TRBV9 and TRBJ1-1; D unresolved. Germline CDR1 reads SGDLS; CDR2 reads YYNGEE. The V end was cut by 4 bases, the J end by 1 base, with 11 bases between. This CDR3 has 14 amino acids. Written as DNA, the CDR3 is TGTGCCAGCAGCCCGCGGTTGGGGAACACTGAAGCTTTCTTT. This codes for CASSPRLGNTEAFF.

This clonotype was found a few times. This rearrangement joins TRBV7-2 to TRBJ2-7; 9 bases map to TRBD2. The CDR3 consists of 14 residues. V dropped 9 bases and J dropped 1; count of bases not matched to a gene: 7. CDR1 and CDR2 from the germline V gene are SGHTA and FQGNSA. CDR3 amino acids: CASIRTSASYEQYF. The CDR3 nucleotides are TGTGCCAGTATAAGGACTAGCGCGTCCTACGAGCAGTACTTC.

With respect to this clonotype: A read error may be the cause here, since a much bigger clone is one base away. V and J are TRBV7-2 and TRBJ2-7; 9 positions match TRBD2. V trimming: 2 bases; J trimming: 7 bases; junction bases outside the gene matches: 9. This CDR3 contains 15 residues. Germline V CDR1 and CDR2: SGHTA, FQGNSA. The CDR3 nucleotides read TGTGCCAGCAGCTTACGGCGGGAGGGCCGGGTTGAGCAGTACTTC. Translation: CASSLRREGRVEQYF.

The genes are TRBV3-1 and TRBJ1-1; D gene unclear. CDR1 and CDR2 from the germline V gene are LGHDT and YNNKEL (reference sequence). The CDR3 is 13 residues long. Trimming stripped 4 bases from V and 8 bases from J, with 14 bases between. CDR3 bases: TGTGCCAGCAGCCGTACTGAACGTACCGAAGCTTTCTTT. Its protein product is CASSRTERTEAFF.